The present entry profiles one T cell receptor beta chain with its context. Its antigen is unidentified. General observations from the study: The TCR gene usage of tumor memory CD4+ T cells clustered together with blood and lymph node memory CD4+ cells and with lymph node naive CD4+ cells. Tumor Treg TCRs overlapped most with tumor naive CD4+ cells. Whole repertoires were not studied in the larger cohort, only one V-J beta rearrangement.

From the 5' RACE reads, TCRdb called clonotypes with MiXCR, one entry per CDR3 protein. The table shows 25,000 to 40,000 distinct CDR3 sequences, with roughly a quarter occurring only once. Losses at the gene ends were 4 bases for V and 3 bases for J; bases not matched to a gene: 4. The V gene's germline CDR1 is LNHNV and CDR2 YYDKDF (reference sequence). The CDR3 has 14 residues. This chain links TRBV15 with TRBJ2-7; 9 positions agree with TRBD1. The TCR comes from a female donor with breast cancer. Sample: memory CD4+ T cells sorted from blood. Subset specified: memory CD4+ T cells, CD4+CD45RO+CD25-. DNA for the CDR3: TGTGCCACCAGCACCCGGGACAGGGACTACGAGCAGTACTTC. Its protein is CATSTRDRDYEQYF.